These T cell receptor beta chains were read from a single sample in a study of blood T cell repertoires in COVID-19. The assay was immunoSEQ multiplex PCR, and TCRdb's table has in-frame clones only and misses some. The table records around 69,000 clones, roughly 82% of them present only once. Sequencing was done on a sample of peripheral blood. Receptors originate from a woman aged 60-70 years with acute or convalescent COVID-19. Each CDR3 is given with its conserved first and last residue. The D gene is left open where the match is weak. Clone size appears in some rows only: once, few, many, or a class for an expanded clone.

.	TRBV5-6	TRBJ2-3	TRBD2	15	CASSEAGGVTDTQYF
.	TRBV5-8	TRBJ1-1	.	16	CASSFLDTQRDTEAFF
few	TRBV5-6	TRBJ2-7	.	13	CASSLAGSYEQYF
.	TRBV12-3/TRBV12-4	TRBJ1-1	.	13	CASSLQGRGEAFF
.	TRBV2	TRBJ2-1	.	14	CASITAAAYNEQFF
.	TRBV6-5	TRBJ1-1	TRBD1	13	CATGQAGLGEAFF
.	TRBV9	TRBJ2-1	.	16	CASSQEGRTVYNEQFF
.	TRBV6-1	TRBJ1-2	TRBD1	14	CASSGAGGRYGYTF
.	TRBV5-4	TRBJ2-5	.	13	CASSPKLQETQYF
.	TRBV28	TRBJ1-5	.	14	CASRWGGRNQPQHF
.	TRBV6-1	TRBJ2-3	.	14	CASSEGLGGDTQYF
.	TRBV5-1	TRBJ2-3	TRBD2	16	CASSFRLAGSTDTQYF
.	TRBV6-1	TRBJ2-3	TRBD1	18	CASSKERNRDSSTDTQYF
.	TRBV9	TRBJ1-2	.	15	CASSVSKDSTHGYTF
few	TRBV6-5	TRBJ1-1	.	14	CASRKLQENTEAFF
.	TRBV15	TRBJ1-1	.	17	CATSRDLLGRIMTEAFF
.	TRBV19	TRBJ1-5	.	17	CASSIARGRRGNQPQHF
.	TRBV7-8	TRBJ1-4	.	13	CASTSPPGGKLFF
once	TRBV5-1	TRBJ1-2	.	14	CASSSGAEGYGYTF
once	TRBV28	TRBJ1-2	TRBD1	15	CASSVTGQDSYGYTF
.	TRBV7-8	TRBJ2-1	TRBD2	22	CASSTRGRGGLAGGRSYNEQFF
.	TRBV2	TRBJ1-2	.	13	CASSERGNYGYTF
few	TRBV3-1/TRBV3-2	TRBJ1-6	TRBD1	17	CASSQALRGLLNSPLHF
.	TRBV18	TRBJ1-1	.	13	CASATGTNTEAFF